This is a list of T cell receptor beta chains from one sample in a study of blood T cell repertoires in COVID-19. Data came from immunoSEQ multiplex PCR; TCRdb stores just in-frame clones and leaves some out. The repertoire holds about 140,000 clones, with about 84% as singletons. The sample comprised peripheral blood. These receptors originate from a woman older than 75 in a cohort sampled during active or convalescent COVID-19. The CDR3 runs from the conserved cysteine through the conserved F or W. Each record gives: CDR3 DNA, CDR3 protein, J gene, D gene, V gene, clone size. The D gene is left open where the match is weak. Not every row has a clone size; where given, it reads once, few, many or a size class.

TGTGCCAGCAGCCAAGTGTTGGGGGCAACCACTGAAGCTTTCTTT,CASSQVLGATTEAFF,TRBJ1-1,.,TRBV3-1/TRBV3-2,.
TGTGCCACTGGAACCGGGACAGGGGATTTCAATCAGCCCCAGCATTTT,CATGTGTGDFNQPQHF,TRBJ1-5,TRBD1,TRBV7-9,few
TGTGCCCGCAGCGTAGCGGGACAGGGGGCGGGGGTCTATGGCTACACCTTC,CARSVAGQGAGVYGYTF,TRBJ1-2,TRBD1,TRBV9,.
TGTGCCAGTAGTATGAGGTTTGCGGGCGGTTACAATGAGCAGTTCTTC,CASSMRFAGGYNEQFF,TRBJ2-1,.,TRBV19,.
TGTGCCAGCAGCTTAGAAGGACAGGGGGTCTCACCCCTCCACTTT,CASSLEGQGVSPLHF,TRBJ1-6,TRBD1,TRBV11-1,.
TGTGCCACCAGTGATGCCGGGACAGGGTACAATCAGCCCCAGCATTTT,CATSDAGTGYNQPQHF,TRBJ1-5,TRBD1,TRBV24-1,.
TGTGCCAGCAGTGACCTTAATCAGCCCCAGCATTTT,CASSDLNQPQHF,TRBJ1-5,.,TRBV6-1,.
TGTGCCAGCAGCTTAGAAGGGGGAACTAGCTACACCTTC,CASSLEGGTSYTF,TRBJ1-2,.,TRBV7-9,.
TGTGCCAGCAGACCCTCCGTATCAGAACAAGAGACCCAGTACTTC,CASRPSVSEQETQYF,TRBJ2-5,.,TRBV6-5,.
TGTGCCAGCAGTCCCTGGGGGGGTGAGCAGTACTTC,CASSPWGGEQYF,TRBJ2-7,TRBD2,TRBV27,.
TGTGCCAGCAGCCCACACGGAGGGACAGGGGGCACAGATACGCAGTATTTT,CASSPHGGTGGTDTQYF,TRBJ2-3,TRBD1,TRBV3-1/TRBV3-2,.
TGTGCCAGCTCACCAAGCGAAGCGGTGCCGTTCTTC,CASSPSEAVPFF,TRBJ2-1,.,TRBV18,.
TGTGCCAGCAGCACCACTCCCGACAGGTCTTCCTACGAGCAGTACTTC,CASSTTPDRSSYEQYF,TRBJ2-7,.,TRBV21-1,.
TGTGCCAGCAGCTGGTGGGAGCGGGGGGGCCAAGAGACCCAGTACTTC,CASSWWERGGQETQYF,TRBJ2-5,TRBD2,TRBV11-2,.